This entry describes one T cell receptor beta chain. TCR beta CDR3 sequences were amplified from RNA transcripts. Carried out on the TCR CDR3, a first-round RT-PCR used the HTBI primer set. TCRdb independently ran MiXCR on the multiplex PCR reads; one entry per CDR3 protein. The table includes about 620,000 distinct CDR3 sequences, under 20% detected once. There are 16 residues in the CDR3. Unmatched junction bases numbered 6, after V lost 3 bases and J lost 7 bases. Germline-derived CDR1 and CDR2 are MNHNS and SASEGT. The data belong to a study of T cells in Graves' hyperthyroidism and ophthalmopathy.

The receptor's source is a woman in her 30s with Graves' hyperthyroidism. The chain recombines TRBV6-1 with TRBJ2-2; 12 nucleotides line up with TRBD1. Sequences were obtained from blood. The CDR3 DNA reads TGTGCCAGCAGTGACTTCGGGACAGGGGGCAGCGGGGAGCTGTTTTTT. It yields the protein CASSDFGTGGSGELFF.